The sequence of this T cell receptor (beta chain) was determined in a study of long-term antiretroviral therapy in people with HIV. Overall study: The earliest samples came from an era when ART typically awaited falling CD4 counts.

The assay, immunoSEQ v3.0, was run at survey level. Using immunoSEQ multiplex PCR, the repertoire was profiled, and TCRdb retains in-frame clones only, with some absent. The sample holds 8,500 to 10,000 clones, around 77% seen once. Ahead of DNA extraction, samples held about 0.95-11 million cryopreserved PBMC each. Points from the study as a whole: Repertoire composition at all time points was dominated by clones that had expanded before ART.

The germline CDR1 and CDR2 sequences are SEHNR and FQNEAQ (reference sequence). The CDR3 consists of 13 residues. With 8 bases clipped from V and 0 bases from J, the junction kept 4 bases outside the gene matches. Comment on this clone: Its antigen remains unidentified.

This TCR was sampled from a man under 40 with HIV. This material consisted of unsorted PBMCs, taken 0.4 years before starting antiretroviral therapy. The chain joins TRBV7-9 to TRBJ2-7; TRBD1 aligns across 7 bases. The CDR3 here is CASARDSSYEQYF. In DNA, the CDR3 is TGTGCCAGCGCAAGGGACAGCTCCTACGAGCAGTACTTC. The full variable domain, with the rest looked up from reference TRBV7-9 and TRBJ2-7, is DTGVSQNPRHKITKRGQNVTFRCDPISEHNRLYWYRQTLGQGPEFLTYFQNEAQLEKSRLLSDRFSAERPKGSFSTLEIQRTEQGDSAMYLCASARDSSYEQYFGPGTRLTVT.